A single sample gave rise to the 18 T cell receptor beta chains below, sequenced in a study of early stage breast cancer tumors. Using immunoSEQ multiplex PCR, the repertoire was profiled, and TCRdb retains in-frame clones only, with some absent. Among around 31,000 clones listed, approximately 70% were seen once. Sequencing was performed on breast tumor tissue. These receptors originate from a person younger than 45 with breast cancer.

This clone was seen only once. This chain uses TRBV7-2 with TRBJ2-7, with no clear D. CDR1 and CDR2 from the germline V gene are SGHTA and FQGNSA. CDR3 length equals 16 residues. The V gene lost 1 base and the J gene lost 0 bases, with 13 bases spanning the gap. In DNA, the CDR3 is TGTGCCAGCAGCTTAGGCATACCTACTGCCTCCTACGAGCAGTACTTC. Amino acid sequence: CASSLGIPTASYEQYF.

The chain has TRBV7-9 and TRBJ1-2; D is undetermined. The length of the CDR3 is 13 residues. Germline values: CDR1 SEHNR, CDR2 FQNEAQ (reference sequence). The V gene lost 4 bases and the J gene lost 7 bases, with 13 bases spanning the gap. As DNA, the CDR3 is TGTGCCAGCAGCTCTAAGGTATCGGGTGGCTACACCTTC. Protein product: CASSSKVSGGYTF.

The chain uses TRBV4-3 and TRBJ2-7, with 10 bases aligning to TRBD2. Germline lookup yields CDR1 LGHNA and CDR2 YSLEER. The junction had 12 bases not matched to a gene; V was cut back by 0 bases and J by 4 bases. This CDR3 has 18 residues. In nucleotides, the CDR3 is TGCGCCAGCAGCCAAGATCAGGCGGCTAGCGGGAGTACATACGAGCAGTACTTC. This codes for CASSQDQAASGSTYEQYF.

The V gene is TRBV7-5, the J gene TRBJ1-3. TRBV7-5 is tagged as a pseudogene. This CDR3 contains 14 residues. The CDR3 sequence: CVRSGGSSGNTIYF. The CDR3 DNA is TGTGTCAGAAGCGGTGGAAGCTCTGGAAACACCATATATTTT.

This chain uses TRBV18 with TRBJ1-1; TRBD1 matches 8 bases. The germline V gene encodes CDR1 KGHSH and CDR2 LQKENI. The J segment lost 5 bases and the V segment lost 2 bases, leaving 7 bases of the junction unmatched. This CDR3 comprises 15 residues. The CDR3 protein is CASSPSGGLGTEAFF. Written as DNA, the CDR3 is TGTGCCAGCTCACCATCAGGGGGCTTGGGGACTGAAGCTTTCTTT. Full variable domain (remainder filled in from reference TRBV18 and TRBJ1-1): NAGVMQNPRHLVRRRGQEARLRCSPMKGHSHVYWYRQLPEEGLKFMVYLQKENIIDESGMPKERFSAEFPKEGPSILRIQQVVRGDSAAYFCASSPSGGLGTEAFFGQGTRLTVV.

The rearrangement joins TRBV7-2 to TRBJ2-7; D is undetermined. The CDR3 has 12 residues. Germline V gene sequence: CDR1 SGHTA, CDR2 FQGNSA. Between the trimmed V and J ends, which lost 2 bases and 4 bases, there was a span of 6 bases. The CDR3: CASSLSVYEQYF. DNA of the CDR3: TGTGCCAGCAGCTTATCTGTTTACGAGCAGTACTTC.

This clone was counted once. The V and J genes are TRBV7-6 and TRBJ2-5; TRBD1 might be the D (6 bases). The V gene's germline CDR1 is SGHVS and CDR2 FNYEAQ. This CDR3 comprises 14 residues. V dropped 2 bases and J dropped 5 bases, with 12 bases sitting between them. This chain's CDR3 is CASSLMGAQETQYF. For the CDR3, the DNA is TGTGCCAGCAGCTTAATGGGGGCGCAGGAGACCCAGTACTTC. Full variable domain (missing parts from reference TRBV7-6 and TRBJ2-5): GAGVSQSPRYKVTKRGQDVALRCDPISGHVSLYWYRQALGQGPEFLTYFNYEAQQDKSGLPNDRFSAERPEGSISTLTIQRTEQRDSAMYRCASSLMGAQETQYFGPGTRLLVL.

This chain uses TRBV7-2 with TRBJ1-5; the match to TRBD1 covers 9 bases. Trimming removed 2 bases from V and 2 bases from J; junction bases left unmatched: 4. Looked up from germline, CDR1 is SGHTA and CDR2 is FQGNSA. This CDR3 has 16 amino acids. CDR3 residues: CASSLSRQGGNQPQHF. CDR3 nucleotides: TGTGCCAGCAGCTTATCGAGACAGGGGGGCAATCAGCCCCAGCATTTT. Full variable domain (outside the CDR3, taken from reference TRBV7-2 and TRBJ1-5): GAGVSQSPSNKVTEKGKDVELRCDPISGHTALYWYRQSLGQGLEFLIYFQGNSAPDKSGLPSDRFSAERTGGSVSTLTIQRTQQEDSAVYLCASSLSRQGGNQPQHFGDGTRLSIL.

This sequence joins TRBV7-9 and TRBJ2-5; weak D call: TRBD2 (5 bases). There are 15 residues in the CDR3. In germline, CDR1 is SEHNR, CDR2 FQNEAQ (reference sequence). V dropped 3 bases and J dropped 5 bases, with 16 bases sitting between them. This CDR3 reads CASSLEVEVMETQYF. Here the CDR3 DNA reads TGTGCCAGCAGCTTGGAGGTTGAGGTTATGGAGACCCAGTACTTC.

V gene TRBV9 combines with J gene TRBJ2-2, with a possible D match to TRBD2 (6 bases). The CDR3 spans 16 residues. The germline V gene has CDR1 SGDLS and CDR2 YYNGEE. Trimming cost V 4 bases and J 5 bases, with 18 bases left between them. The CDR3 DNA reads TGTGCCAGCAGCAAAGGGACTGGGGTAGCGACCGGGGAGCTGTTTTTT. Translating gives CASSKGTGVATGELFF.

J is TRBJ1-1 and V is TRBV4-1, with a tentative D call TRBD1 (5 bases). The CDR3 consists of 13 residues. Germline CDR1 reads MGHRA; CDR2 reads YSYEKL. The V gene lost 7 bases and the J gene lost 7 bases, with 16 bases spanning the gap. In DNA, the CDR3 is TGCGCCAGCAACCCGCCCCACGGGGGTGAAGCTTTCTTT. Amino acids: CASNPPHGGEAFF.

This clone was observed a few times. The rearrangement links TRBV10-1 to TRBJ2-3; D is ambiguous. CDR3 length equals 11 residues. V shed 0 bases and J shed 7 bases, with 2 bases lying between them. Looked up from germline, CDR1 is WNHNN and CDR2 is SYGVQD (reference sequence). The CDR3 coding sequence is TGCGCCAGCAGTGAGTCCTATACGCAGTATTTT. This gives the protein CASSESYTQYF.

The rearrangement joins TRBV4-1 to TRBJ1-6; D remains unclear. With 0 bases removed from V and 0 bases from J, the gap between germline ends came to 15 bases. The CDR3 length is 19 residues. Germline lookup yields CDR1 MGHRA and CDR2 YSYEKL. The CDR3 reads CASSQEGSYDSSYNSPLHF. The CDR3 DNA follows: TGCGCCAGCAGCCAAGAAGGCAGCTACGATAGCTCCTATAATTCACCCCTCCACTTT.

The chain recombines TRBV28 with TRBJ2-2; 10 nucleotides match TRBD2. This CDR3 region has 14 residues. Germline CDR1 reads MDHEN; CDR2 reads SYDVKM. V was clipped by 10 bases and J by 1 base; unmatched bases: 3. CDR3 sequence (DNA): TGTGCCACCCGGACTAGCGGGAACACCGGGGAGCTGTTTTTT. The encoded protein is CATRTSGNTGELFF.

The V call is TRBV30, the J call TRBJ2-7; D not certain. The germline gives CDR1 GTSNPN, CDR2 SVGIG (reference sequence). The CDR3 contains 12 residues. The V end was cut by 2 bases, the J end by 7 bases, with 12 bases between. CDR3 loop: CAWSFELSEQYF. The CDR3 nucleotides read TGTGCCTGGAGTTTTGAACTGTCGGAGCAGTACTTC.

CDR3 coding DNA: TGTGCCAGCAGTCCGGGACAGGCAGTGGATGGCTACACCTTC. Its translation is CASSPGQAVDGYTF. The chain recombines TRBV7-2 with TRBJ1-2, with 8 bases matching TRBD1. The CDR3 has 14 amino acids. Germline CDR1 SGHTA, CDR2 FQGNSA. V lost 6 bases and J lost 6; bases outside the gene matches: 9.

V gene TRBV15 combines with J gene TRBJ1-2; 7 bases agree with TRBD1. The CDR3 sequence is 14 residues long. With 5 bases clipped from V and 12 bases from J, the junction kept 15 bases outside the gene matches. Germline lookup yields CDR1 LNHNV and CDR2 YYDKDF (reference sequence). Written as DNA, the CDR3 is TGTGCCACCAGCGGGGGAGGGACAGCCGCCCTTCACACCTTC. Protein sequence: CATSGGGTAALHTF.

The V call is TRBV19, the J call TRBJ1-5, with D hard to call. CDR1 is LNHDA and CDR2 is SQIVND in the germline V gene (reference sequence). Trimming took off 3 bases at V and 0 bases at J, with 15 bases between the two ends. CDR3 length equals 17 residues. The CDR3 DNA follows: TGTGCCAGTAGTATTTCCGTTACGACGTTTAGCAATCAGCCCCAGCATTTT. Residues: CASSISVTTFSNQPQHF.